This T cell receptor beta chain is from a study of T-cell reconstitution after alpha-beta-depleted transplantation in children. Study-level results: Surviving recipient T cells and thymic progenitors produced the high day-60 TCRbeta diversity seen in some patients.

Preparation of the TCRbeta library used unique molecular identifiers. MiXCR, run by TCRdb on the PCR reads, gives a single entry per CDR3 protein. The data contain 200,000 to 250,000 distinct CDR3 sequences, 20% to 30% of them seen just once; the ten biggest clones take up approximately 2.5%. In its sample, this clonotype was seen many times. What it recognizes is unknown. This CDR3 contains 13 residues. Trimming removed 3 bases at V and 2 bases at J, with 8 bases between. CDR1 and CDR2 from the germline V gene are MDHEN and SYDVKM. J is TRBJ2-7 and V is TRBV28; D not certain. The specimen was PBMCs, collected before TCRalphabeta/CD19-depleted stem cell transplant. This sequence originates from a girl aged 2-9 years with Fanconi anemia, due to receive a stem cell transplant. CDR3 loop: CASSFQAPYEQYF. Written as DNA, the CDR3 is TGTGCCAGCAGTTTCCAGGCCCCCTACGAGCAGTACTTC.